Following are 14 T cell receptor beta chains from one sample sequenced in a study of a mutant IDH1 vaccine in newly diagnosed glioma. Specified time point: week 47, end of study. In every dose of vaccine, 300 ug of mutant IDH1 20-mer peptide was given alongside topical imiquimod. The table came from immunoSEQ multiplex PCR; TCRdb's copy has only in-frame clones and leaves some out. This table holds 30,000 to 40,000 clones, about 87% found once. These TCRs are of unknown antigen specificity. Sample: PBMCs, taken from a glioma patient whose treatment included an IDH1 peptide vaccine. These receptor sequences come from a woman aged 30 to 39 with glioma.

The chain employs TRBV4-2 and TRBJ2-5; D tentatively fits TRBD1 or TRBD2 (5 bases each). The CDR3 runs 14 residues. Trimming pared 0 bases from V and 5 bases from J, leaving 10 bases between. The germline V gene encodes CDR1 LGHNA and CDR2 YNFKEQ. CDR3 coding DNA: TGTGCCAGCAGCCAAGACGGGTGGGGGGAGACCCAGTACTTC. Translation: CASSQDGWGETQYF.

The rearrangement links TRBV19 to TRBJ2-3; D unclear. V was shortened by 6 bases and J by 6 bases, with 10 bases between the two germline ends. Germline V lookup: CDR1 LNHDA, CDR2 SQIVND (reference sequence). The CDR3 is 12 amino acids. In nucleotides, the CDR3 is TGTGCCAGTAGCACCGTGCGGGATACGCAGTATTTT. The encoded protein is CASSTVRDTQYF.

The V call is TRBV21-1, the J call TRBJ2-7; the table names TRBD2, a call not compared with the DNA. TRBV21-1 is labeled a pseudogene. The CDR3 has 12 amino acids. CDR3 nucleotides: TGTGCCAGCCCCTTGGGGGGGAGGGAGCAGTACTTC. This gives the protein CASPLGGREQYF.

The rearrangement links TRBV6-5 to TRBJ2-7; D might be TRBD1 (5 bases). CDR1 is MNHEY and CDR2 is SVGAGI in the germline V gene. V lost 6 bases, J lost 7 bases, and 19 bases lay in between. The CDR3 is 14 residues long. The CDR3 region has the DNA TGTGCCAGCAGCCAAGGGCAGGGTAGTGGGGAGCAGTACTTC. Protein: CASSQGQGSGEQYF.

This chain links TRBV9 with TRBJ1-1; D possibly corresponds to TRBD1 (5 bases). V was shortened by 4 bases and J by 7 bases, with 23 bases between the two germline ends. The germline V gene has CDR1 SGDLS and CDR2 YYNGEE. The CDR3 totals 16 residues. The CDR3 region is CASSLPQGRGVVEAFF. As DNA, the CDR3 is TGTGCCAGCAGCCTTCCCCAGGGACGAGGGGTCGTTGAAGCTTTCTTT.

The chain employs TRBV12-5 and TRBJ2-2, with D tentatively TRBD1 (6 bases). V lost 1 base, J lost 3 bases, and 15 bases lay in between. This CDR3 comprises 17 residues. Germline V gene data show CDR1 as LGHNT and CDR2 as FRNRAP. The CDR3 bases are TGTGCTAGTGGTTTGGCCCCCACAGGGTCCGACACCGGGGAGCTGTTTTTT. Translated: CASGLAPTGSDTGELFF.

This rearrangement joins TRBV9 to TRBJ2-5; TRBD2 matches at 9 bases. CDR3 length equals 17 residues. Germline V gives CDR1 SGDLS, CDR2 YYNGEE. V gave up 3 bases and J gave up 8 bases; unmatched junction bases: 17. The CDR3 region has the DNA TGTGCCAGCAGCGGCGAGGCGGGGGGGCTGCATACCAGCACCCAGTACTTC. Amino acid sequence: CASSGEAGGLHTSTQYF.

The table lists this clone with a count of one. In nucleotides, the CDR3 is TGCGCCAGCAGCCCGCGGACAGACTTCACTGAAGCTTTCTTT. Translation gives CASSPRTDFTEAFF. This chain links TRBV5-1 with TRBJ1-1, with D possibly being TRBD1 (6 bases). CDR1 and CDR2 (germline): SGHRS, YFSETQ. This CDR3 region has 14 residues. Trimming stripped 4 bases from V and 4 bases from J, with 14 bases between.

The V and J genes are TRBV6-1 and TRBJ1-5, with TRBD1 matching over 12 bases. The CDR3 spans 15 residues. The junction had 7 bases not matched to a gene; V was cut back by 6 bases and J by 7 bases. Germline loops: CDR1 MNHNS, CDR2 SASEGT. The CDR3 DNA reads as TGTGCCAGCAGCAGGGACAGGGGGCTAGGGCAGCCCCAGCATTTT. It specifies CASSRDRGLGQPQHF.

The genes are TRBV5-6 and TRBJ1-3; no definite D call. V dropped 0 bases and J dropped 0 bases, with 4 bases sitting between them. The CDR3 covers 14 residues. CDR1 and CDR2 from the germline V gene are SGHDT and YYEEEE. In nucleotides, the CDR3 is TGTGCCAGCAGCTTGGCCGTCTCTGGAAACACCATATATTTT. Its translation is CASSLAVSGNTIYF.

The V gene is TRBV27, the J gene TRBJ1-2, with D perhaps TRBD1 (5 bases). Trimming took 2 bases from V and 6 from J, leaving 10 bases between them. The CDR3 runs 13 residues. Germline V lookup: CDR1 MNHEY, CDR2 SMNVEV (reference sequence). CDR3 DNA sequence: TGTGCCAGCAGTTTAAGAGGGGTTAATGGCTACACCTTC. This encodes CASSLRGVNGYTF.

This clone came up once. The rearrangement joins TRBV29-1 to TRBJ1-5, with TRBD1 as a possible D gene (6 bases). Germline lookup yields CDR1 SQVTM and CDR2 ANQGSEA. The CDR3 is made up of 19 amino acids. The V end lost 3 bases, the J end lost 4 bases, and 28 bases lay between the germline ends. The chain's CDR3 is CSVEREWNDRLAQNQPQHF. Written as DNA, the CDR3 is TGCAGCGTTGAGAGGGAATGGAATGACAGGTTAGCTCAAAATCAGCCCCAGCATTTT.

V is TRBV25-1 and J is TRBJ1-1, with D maybe TRBD1 (6 bases). From germline, CDR1 is MGHDK and CDR2 SYGVNS. The CDR3 extends over 17 amino acids. Trimming left V 2 bases short and J 7 bases short, with 23 bases between. The CDR3 bases are TGTGCCAGCAGTGAACCTCGACAGGATGATCGCGAAGGTGAAGCTTTCTTT. It encodes CASSEPRQDDREGEAFF.

The V call is TRBV19, the J call TRBJ1-3; D possibly corresponds to TRBD1 (6 bases). Trimming removed 6 bases at V and 4 bases at J, with 16 bases between. Germline assignment: CDR1 LNHDA and CDR2 SQIVND (reference sequence). The CDR3 is made up of 15 amino acids. The CDR3 loop is CASRDSAYPGNTIYF. In DNA form, the CDR3 reads TGTGCCAGTAGGGACAGCGCTTACCCCGGAAACACCATATATTTT.